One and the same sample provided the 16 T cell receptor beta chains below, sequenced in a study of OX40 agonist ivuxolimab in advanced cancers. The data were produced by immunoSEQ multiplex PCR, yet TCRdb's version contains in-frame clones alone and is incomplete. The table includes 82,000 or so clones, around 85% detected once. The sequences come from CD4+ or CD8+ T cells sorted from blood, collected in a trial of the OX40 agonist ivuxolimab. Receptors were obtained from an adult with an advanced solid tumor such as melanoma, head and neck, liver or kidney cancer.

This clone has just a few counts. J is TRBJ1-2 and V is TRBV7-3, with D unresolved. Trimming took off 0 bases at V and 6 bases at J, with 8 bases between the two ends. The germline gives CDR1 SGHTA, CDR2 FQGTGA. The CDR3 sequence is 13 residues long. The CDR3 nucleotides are TGTGCCAGCAGCTTAACCGGGAAGGATGGCTACACCTTC. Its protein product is CASSLTGKDGYTF.

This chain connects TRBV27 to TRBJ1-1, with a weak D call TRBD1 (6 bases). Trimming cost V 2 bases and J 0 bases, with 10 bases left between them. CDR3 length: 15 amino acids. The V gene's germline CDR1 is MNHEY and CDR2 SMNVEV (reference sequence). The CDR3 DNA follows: TGTGCCAGCAGTTTACGGGGACAAGTGAACACTGAAGCTTTCTTT. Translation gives CASSLRGQVNTEAFF.

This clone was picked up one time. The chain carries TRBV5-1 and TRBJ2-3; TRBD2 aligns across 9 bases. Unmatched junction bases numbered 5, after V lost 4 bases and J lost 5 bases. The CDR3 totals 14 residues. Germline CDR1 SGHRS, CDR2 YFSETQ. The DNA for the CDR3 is TGCGCCAGCAGCCTCGGACTAGCGATAGATACGCAGTATTTT. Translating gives CASSLGLAIDTQYF.

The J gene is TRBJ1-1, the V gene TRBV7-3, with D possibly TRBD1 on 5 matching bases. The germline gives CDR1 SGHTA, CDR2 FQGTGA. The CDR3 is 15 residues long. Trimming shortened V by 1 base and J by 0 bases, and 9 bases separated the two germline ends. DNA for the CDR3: TGTGCCAGCAGCTTAAATCCACAGGTGAACACTGAAGCTTTCTTT. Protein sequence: CASSLNPQVNTEAFF.

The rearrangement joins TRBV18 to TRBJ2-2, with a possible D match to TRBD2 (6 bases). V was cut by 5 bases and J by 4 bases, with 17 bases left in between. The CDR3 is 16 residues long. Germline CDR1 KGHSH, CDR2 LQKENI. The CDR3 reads CASSAQGGVLTGELFF. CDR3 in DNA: TGTGCCAGCTCAGCGCAGGGCGGGGTTCTCACCGGGGAGCTGTTTTTT.

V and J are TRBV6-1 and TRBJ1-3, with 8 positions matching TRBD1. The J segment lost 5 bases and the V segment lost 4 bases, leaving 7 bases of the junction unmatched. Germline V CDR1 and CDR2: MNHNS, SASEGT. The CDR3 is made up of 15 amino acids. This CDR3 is CASSADRVRRNTIYF. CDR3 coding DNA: TGTGCCAGCAGTGCGGACAGGGTGCGTAGAAACACCATATATTTT.

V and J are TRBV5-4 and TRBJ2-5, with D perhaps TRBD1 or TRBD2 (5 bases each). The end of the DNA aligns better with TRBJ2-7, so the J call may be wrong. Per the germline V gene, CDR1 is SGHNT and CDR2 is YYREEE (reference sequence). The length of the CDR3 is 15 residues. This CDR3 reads CASSLVGAQASEQYF. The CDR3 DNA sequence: TGTGCCAGCAGCTTGGTCGGGGCACAGGCGTCCGAGCAGTACTTC.

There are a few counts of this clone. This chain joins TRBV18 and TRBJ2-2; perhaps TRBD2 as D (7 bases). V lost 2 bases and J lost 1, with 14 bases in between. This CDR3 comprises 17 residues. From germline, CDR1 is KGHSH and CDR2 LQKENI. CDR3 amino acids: CASSPMAGALNTGELFF. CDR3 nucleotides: TGTGCCAGCTCACCAATGGCGGGGGCGTTGAACACCGGGGAGCTGTTTTTT.

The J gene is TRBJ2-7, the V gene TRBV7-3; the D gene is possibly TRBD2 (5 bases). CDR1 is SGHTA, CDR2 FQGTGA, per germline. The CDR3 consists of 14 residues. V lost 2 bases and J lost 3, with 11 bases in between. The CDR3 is CASSLQAGNYEQYF. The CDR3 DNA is TGTGCCAGCAGCTTACAGGCCGGGAACTACGAGCAGTACTTC.

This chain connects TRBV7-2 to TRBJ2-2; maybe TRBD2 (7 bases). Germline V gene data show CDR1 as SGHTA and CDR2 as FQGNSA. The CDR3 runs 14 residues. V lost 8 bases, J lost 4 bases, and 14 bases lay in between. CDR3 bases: TGTGCCAGCGGGGGGGCCTCGGTCACCGGGGAGCTGTTTTTT. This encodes CASGGASVTGELFF.

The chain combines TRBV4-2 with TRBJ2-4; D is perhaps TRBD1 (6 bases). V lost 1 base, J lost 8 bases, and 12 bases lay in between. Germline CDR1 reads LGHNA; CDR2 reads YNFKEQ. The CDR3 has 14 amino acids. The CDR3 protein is CASSQGQARDIQYF. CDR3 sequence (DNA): TGTGCCAGCAGCCAAGGACAGGCGCGGGACATTCAGTACTTC.

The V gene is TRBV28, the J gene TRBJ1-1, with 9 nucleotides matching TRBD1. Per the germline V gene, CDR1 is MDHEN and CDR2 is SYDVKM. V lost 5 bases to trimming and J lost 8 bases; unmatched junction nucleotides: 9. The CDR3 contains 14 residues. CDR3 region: CASSPAGDRVEAFF. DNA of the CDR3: TGTGCCAGCAGTCCCGCAGGGGACAGGGTGGAAGCTTTCTTT.

DNA of the CDR3: TGTGCCAGTAGTCGACAGGGAAGGGACTATGGCTACACCTTC. This translates into CASSRQGRDYGYTF. The chain couples TRBV19 to TRBJ1-2; TRBD1 matches at 7 bases. The germline V gene has CDR1 LNHDA and CDR2 SQIVND (reference sequence). The V segment lost 5 bases and the J segment 3 bases; nucleotides outside the gene matches: 6. The length of the CDR3 is 14 residues.

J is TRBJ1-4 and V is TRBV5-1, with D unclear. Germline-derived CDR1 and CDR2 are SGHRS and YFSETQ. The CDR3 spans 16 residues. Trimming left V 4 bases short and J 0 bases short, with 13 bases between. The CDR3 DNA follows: TGCGCCAGCAGCCCTAGCGGGCGGACAACTAATGAAAAACTGTTTTTT. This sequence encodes CASSPSGRTTNEKLFF.

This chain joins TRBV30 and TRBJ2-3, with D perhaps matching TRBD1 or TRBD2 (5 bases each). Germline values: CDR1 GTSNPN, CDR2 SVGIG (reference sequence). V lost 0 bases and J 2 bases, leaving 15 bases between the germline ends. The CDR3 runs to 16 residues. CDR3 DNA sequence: TGTGCCTGGAGTGTCGGGGCAGGGTCAATCACAGATACGCAGTATTTT. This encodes CAWSVGAGSITDTQYF.

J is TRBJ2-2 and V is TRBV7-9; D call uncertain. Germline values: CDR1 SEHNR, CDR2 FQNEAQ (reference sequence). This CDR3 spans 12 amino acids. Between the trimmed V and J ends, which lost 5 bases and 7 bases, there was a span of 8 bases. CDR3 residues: CASSPVGGELFF. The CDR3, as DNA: TGTGCCAGCAGCCCCGTTGGCGGGGAGCTGTTTTTT.